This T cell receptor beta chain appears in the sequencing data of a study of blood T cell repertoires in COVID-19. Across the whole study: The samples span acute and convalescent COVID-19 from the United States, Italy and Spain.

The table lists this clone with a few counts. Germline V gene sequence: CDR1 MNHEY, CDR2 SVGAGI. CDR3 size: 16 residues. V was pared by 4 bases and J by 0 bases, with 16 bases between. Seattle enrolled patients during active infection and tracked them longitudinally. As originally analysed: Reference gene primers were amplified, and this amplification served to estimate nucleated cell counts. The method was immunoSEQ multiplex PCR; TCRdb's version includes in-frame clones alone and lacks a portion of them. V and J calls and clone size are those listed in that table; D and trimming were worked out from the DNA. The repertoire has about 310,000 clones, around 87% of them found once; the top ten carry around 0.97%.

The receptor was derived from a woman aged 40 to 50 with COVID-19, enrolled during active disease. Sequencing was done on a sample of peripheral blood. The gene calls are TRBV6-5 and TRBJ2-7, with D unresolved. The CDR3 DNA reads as TGTGCCAGCAGTTTCAGGCCGTCTTTGAGCTCCTACGAGCAGTACTTC. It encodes CASSFRPSLSSYEQYF.